Presented here are 3 T cell receptor beta chains from one specimen sequenced in a study of beta chain features in type 1 diabetes. Their recognized antigens are unknown. Expressed TCRB transcripts were sequenced, since all the RNA that had been isolated was reverse transcribed. TCRdb's table, derived via immunoSEQ multiplex PCR, lists solely in-frame clones and lacks some. The table records 500,000 to 650,000 clones, around 12% of them present only once. The study's findings and limits: Type 1 diabetes patients showed a moderate but significant shortening of TCRB CDR3s in all four CD4+ subsets.

Sample: naive CD4+ T cells from blood. All receptors come from a man aged 30-40 years with type 1 diabetes.

The gene calls are TRBV5-4 and TRBJ2-5; D perhaps matches TRBD2 (6 bases). The CDR3 sequence is 14 residues long. Germline V CDR1 and CDR2: SGHNT, YYREEE (reference sequence). V lost 2 bases and J lost 5, with 13 bases in between. In DNA, the CDR3 is TGTGCCAGCAGCTTTGATCCGGCGGGGGAGACCCAGTACTTC. Its protein is CASSFDPAGETQYF.

The sample holds a few counts of this clone. CDR3 protein: CASSTSGTSGTDTQYF. In nucleotides, the CDR3 is TGTGCCAGCAGCACGTCCGGGACTAGCGGGACAGATACGCAGTATTTT. This chain links TRBV4-2 with TRBJ2-3; 12 nucleotides agree with TRBD2. With V trimmed by 5 bases and J by 3 bases, 6 bases remained unmatched. The germline CDR1 and CDR2 sequences are LGHNA and YNFKEQ. CDR3 size: 16 residues.

This chain uses TRBV10-1 with TRBJ2-3; D unclear. The V and J ends lost 0 bases and 4 bases respectively, with 2 bases between them. Germline V CDR1 and CDR2: WNHNN, SYGVQD (reference sequence). The CDR3 extends over 12 amino acids. As DNA, the CDR3 is TGCGCCAGCAGTGAGTCCTCAGATACGCAGTATTTT. It is translated as CASSESSDTQYF.